The 17 T cell receptor beta chains in this list originate from one sample, sequenced in a study of blood T cell repertoires in COVID-19. Here immunoSEQ multiplex PCR was the method, and the copy in TCRdb shows in-frame clones only, minus some. The table has approximately 100,000 clones, around 90% seen once. The specimen was peripheral blood. The receptors derive from a human donor with COVID-19, enrolled during active disease. The donor label of this sample is uncertain.

This clone was found once. This chain uses TRBV18 with TRBJ2-3, with TRBD2 as a possible D gene (6 bases). The CDR3 consists of 14 residues. Germline values: CDR1 KGHSH, CDR2 LQKENI. Trimming removed 6 bases at V and 10 bases at J, with 20 bases between. The CDR3 region is CASSLSSEPVPQYF. CDR3 bases: TGTGCCAGCTCGCTTTCTAGCGAACCCGTCCCGCAGTATTTT.

V usage is TRBV11-2 and J usage is TRBJ1-2; D ambiguous. Trimming removed 0 bases from V and 7 bases from J, with 12 bases in between. Germline lookup yields CDR1 SGHAT and CDR2 FQNNGV. There are 14 residues in the CDR3. The CDR3 region is CASSLEAGGGGYTF. Written as DNA, the CDR3 is TGTGCCAGCAGCTTAGAGGCAGGAGGAGGTGGCTACACCTTC.

J is TRBJ1-4 and V is TRBV15; perhaps TRBD1 as D (5 bases). Germline values: CDR1 LNHNV, CDR2 YYDKDF (reference sequence). V lost 2 bases and J 0 bases, leaving 7 bases between the germline ends. The CDR3 consists of 15 residues. In nucleotides, the CDR3 is TGTGCCACCAGCAGAAAGGGGACAACTAATGAAAAACTGTTTTTT. The encoded protein is CATSRKGTTNEKLFF.

This clone has a single count. The V gene is TRBV28, the J gene TRBJ2-5, with D possibly TRBD2 on 5 matching bases. V lost 1 base to trimming and J lost 5 bases, with 17 bases between them. The CDR3 runs 16 residues. Germline CDR1 is MDHEN and CDR2 is SYDVKM. The CDR3 protein is CASSLSAVAWRETQYF. The CDR3 region has the DNA TGTGCCAGCAGTTTATCAGCAGTCGCCTGGAGGGAGACCCAGTACTTC. The entire variable domain, with the rest obtained from reference TRBV28 and TRBJ2-5, is as follows: DVKVTQSSRYLVKRTGEKVFLECVQDMDHENMFWYRQDPGLGLRLIYFSYDVKMKEKGDIPEGYSVSREKKERFSLILESASTNQTSMYLCASSLSAVAWRETQYFGPGTRLLVL.

The chain couples TRBV5-5 to TRBJ1-1, with a possible D match to TRBD1 (5 bases). The CDR3 extends over 13 amino acids. From germline, CDR1 is SGHKS and CDR2 YYEKEE (reference sequence). V was clipped by 0 bases and J by 3 bases, with 6 bases between them. CDR3 sequence: CASSLAGYTEAFF. DNA for the CDR3: TGTGCCAGCAGCTTGGCAGGGTACACTGAAGCTTTCTTT. The variable domain in full, with the rest retrieved from reference TRBV5-5 and TRBJ1-1, is DAGVTQSPTHLIKTRGQQVTLRCSPISGHKSVSWYQQVLGQGPQFIFQYYEKEERGRGNFPDRFSARQFPNYSSELNVNALLLGDSALYLCASSLAGYTEAFFGQGTRLTVV.

The chain carries TRBV30 and TRBJ1-2; unclear D gene. The CDR3 has 16 residues. Trimming took 2 bases from V and 1 from J, leaving 17 bases between them. Per the germline V gene, CDR1 is GTSNPN and CDR2 is SVGIG (reference sequence). The CDR3 region is CAWSRGRRLLNYGYTF. The CDR3 region has the DNA TGTGCCTGGAGTCGCGGCCGGCGGCTCCTTAACTATGGCTACACCTTC.

This clone was recorded a few times. This chain joins TRBV5-1 and TRBJ2-3; D uncertain. Germline V gene lookup returns CDR1 SGHRS and CDR2 YFSETQ. The CDR3 contains 14 residues. V was shortened by 4 bases and J by 1 base, with 10 bases between the two germline ends. The CDR3 spells CASSIRGGTDTQYF. The CDR3 DNA sequence: TGCGCCAGCAGCATACGAGGCGGCACAGATACGCAGTATTTT.

The CDR3 DNA follows: TGTGCCAGTAGTCCCCGGGGAAGCCGGAACACTGAAGCTTTCTTT. As protein: CASSPRGSRNTEAFF. This chain joins TRBV19 and TRBJ1-1; D is unresolved. The CDR3 sequence is 15 residues long. The V gene lost 5 bases and the J gene lost 1 base, with 14 bases spanning the gap. The germline V gene encodes CDR1 LNHDA and CDR2 SQIVND (reference sequence). The full variable domain, rest sourced from reference TRBV19 and TRBJ1-1, is DGGITQSPKYLFRKEGQNVTLSCEQNLNHDAMYWYRQDPGQGLRLIYYSQIVNDFQKGDIAEGYSVSREKKESFPLTVTSAQKNPTAFYLCASSPRGSRNTEAFFGQGTRLTVV.

The chain's CDR3 is CASSHHRAPHGYTF. The CDR3 DNA follows: TGTGCCAGCAGCCACCACAGGGCTCCCCATGGCTACACCTTC. The rearrangement uses TRBV7-2 and TRBJ1-2; D may be TRBD1 (6 bases). The V gene's germline CDR1 is SGHTA and CDR2 FQGNSA. There are 14 residues in the CDR3. V was clipped by 5 bases and J by 6 bases, with 16 bases between them. The full variable domain, its missing parts supplied by reference TRBV7-2 and TRBJ1-2, is GAGVSQSPSNKVTEKGKDVELRCDPISGHTALYWYRQSLGQGLEFLIYFQGNSAPDKSGLPSDRFSAERTGGSVSTLTIQRTQQEDSAVYLCASSHHRAPHGYTFGSGTRLTVV.

V gene TRBV10-3 combines with J gene TRBJ2-1; tentative D call: TRBD2 (5 bases). The CDR3 length is 16 residues. The V and J ends lost 3 bases and 0 bases respectively, with 12 bases between them. Germline CDR1 reads ENHRY; CDR2 reads SYGVKD. CDR3 sequence reads: CAISDWRASSYNEQFF. The CDR3 nucleotides read TGTGCCATCAGTGACTGGCGGGCGAGCTCCTACAATGAGCAGTTCTTC.

This sequence joins TRBV2 and TRBJ2-7; D may be TRBD2 (6 bases). This CDR3 contains 15 residues. V dropped 5 bases and J dropped 1 base, with 15 bases sitting between them. Germline V gene sequence: CDR1 SNHLY, CDR2 FYNNEI. This CDR3 is CASSPRWGDSYEQYF. The CDR3 DNA sequence: TGTGCCAGCAGTCCCCGGTGGGGGGATTCCTACGAGCAGTACTTC.

The rearrangement uses TRBV4-3 and TRBJ1-4; no clear D. The germline V and J ends were trimmed by 5 bases and 5 bases, with 21 bases remaining between them. Germline V gene data show CDR1 as LGHNA and CDR2 as YSLEER. The CDR3 consists of 17 residues. CDR3 loop: CASSSGVAGSRNEKLFF. CDR3 nucleotide sequence: TGCGCCAGCAGCTCTGGGGTGGCGGGTTCGAGGAATGAAAAACTGTTTTTT.

The chain uses TRBV7-9 and TRBJ2-2, with 8 bases aligning to TRBD1. This CDR3 is 17 amino acids long. Germline V gene lookup returns CDR1 SEHNR and CDR2 FQNEAQ (reference sequence). The junction had 12 bases not matched to a gene; V was cut back by 9 bases and J by 0 bases. This chain's CDR3 is CASRPWAGQANTGELFF. The CDR3, as DNA: TGTGCCAGTCGCCCCTGGGCGGGACAGGCGAACACCGGGGAGCTGTTTTTT.

This clone was observed a single time. The V gene is TRBV11-2, the J gene TRBJ1-2, with TRBD1 as a possible D gene (5 bases). Per the germline V gene, CDR1 is SGHAT and CDR2 is FQNNGV. CDR3 length: 12 amino acids. Between the trimmed V and J ends, which lost 8 bases and 5 bases, there was a span of 12 bases. The CDR3 sequence is CASSPGGYGYTF. CDR3 nucleotides: TGTGCCAGCTCTCCGGGGGGATATGGCTACACCTTC.

CDR3 sequence: CASSSSLTSGANNEQFF. As DNA, the CDR3 is TGTGCCAGCAGCTCCTCCTTGACTAGCGGGGCTAACAATGAGCAGTTCTTC. This chain uses TRBV5-4 with TRBJ2-1, with 11 bases fitting TRBD2. Germline trimming cut 3 bases from V and 5 bases from J; bases unmatched to any gene: 10. Germline CDR1 is SGHNT and CDR2 is YYREEE (reference sequence). This CDR3 spans 17 amino acids.

This sequence joins TRBV5-5 and TRBJ2-1, with 9 bases that match TRBD1. The CDR3 length is 16 residues. Looked up from germline, CDR1 is SGHKS and CDR2 is YYEKEE (reference sequence). The ends lost 0 bases at V and 3 bases at J; junction bases unmatched: 4. CDR3 sequence reads: CASSLAGTGYYNEQFF. The DNA for the CDR3 is TGTGCCAGCAGCTTGGCCGGGACAGGGTACTACAATGAGCAGTTCTTC.

This chain uses TRBV9 with TRBJ1-2; 7 bases agree with TRBD1. CDR1 and CDR2 from the germline V gene are SGDLS and YYNGEE. Trimming removed 4 bases from V and 3 bases from J; junction bases left unmatched: 3. This CDR3 comprises 13 residues. Here the CDR3 DNA reads TGTGCCAGCAGCTATCAGGGGGACTATGGCTACACCTTC. Its translation is CASSYQGDYGYTF.